The present TCR beta chain was sequenced within a study of PD-L1 blockade in urothelial cancer. Study details: Study patients had been treated with 0 to 3 previous chemotherapy regimens.

The CDR3 runs to 18 residues. V was cut by 5 bases and J by 0 bases, with 20 bases left in between. CDR1 is MDHEN and CDR2 is SYDVKM in the germline V gene. The time point: pretreatment peripheral blood. Sequenced by immunoSEQ multiplex PCR; TCRdb stores in-frame clones only, minus some. The repertoire holds approximately 48,000 clones, with around nine tenths as singletons. V and J are TRBV28 and TRBJ2-4; D remains ambiguous. The clonotype comes from a woman aged 60-75 years with urothelial cancer. Specimen: PBMCs, collected around atezolizumab (anti-PD-L1) treatment. The CDR3, as DNA: TGTGCCAGCAGTCCCGTTAGGCAGCGCGGTATAGCCAAAAACATTCAGTACTTC. This sequence encodes CASSPVRQRGIAKNIQYF.